This TCR beta chain came from a study of T cell clonality in common variable immunodeficiency. CVID subjects were 15 female and just under 30 male, aged roughly 8 to 64. Replacement immunoglobulin had been given to every CVID subject for at least one year. CDR3 length: 15 residues. V shed 0 bases, J shed 7 bases, and the junction held 4 bases outside the gene matches. The germline V gene has CDR1 SGHTA and CDR2 FQGNSA. Assay used: immunoSEQ multiplex PCR; TCRdb lists only in-frame clones, some missing. The data list approximately 20,000 clones, none observed once; approximately 2.3% falls to the top ten. This clone was counted at least ten times. The antigen is unknown. The CDR3 extends 3 residues past the end of the read, so its final part is completed from the germline J gene. Overall study results and limits: CVID patient heterogeneity limited repertoire-clinical complication correlations. Reportedly, TCR beta sequences from common variable immunodeficiency showed fewer deletions and N-nucleotide insertions.

This TCR was sampled from a human donor with common variable immunodeficiency. V and J are TRBV7-2 and TRBJ2-5, with TRBD2 matching 11 bases. Sequencing was carried out using peripheral blood mononuclear cells. CDR3: CASSLASGGARTQYF. The part of the CDR3 DNA that was read is TGTGCCAGCAGCTTAGCTAGCGGGGGGGCCAGGACC.